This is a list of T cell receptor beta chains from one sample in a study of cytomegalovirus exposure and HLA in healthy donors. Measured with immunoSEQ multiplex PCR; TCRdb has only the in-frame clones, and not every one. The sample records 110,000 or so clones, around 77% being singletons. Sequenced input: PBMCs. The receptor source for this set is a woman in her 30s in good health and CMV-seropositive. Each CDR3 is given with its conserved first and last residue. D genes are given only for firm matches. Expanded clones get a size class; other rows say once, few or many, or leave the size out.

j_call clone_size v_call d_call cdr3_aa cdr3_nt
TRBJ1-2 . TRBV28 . CATRRRSELAEYGYTF TGTGCCACCCGGAGAAGGTCAGAATTAGCGGAATATGGCTACACCTTC
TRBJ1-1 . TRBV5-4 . CASSLIGGGNTEAFF TGTGCCAGCAGCTTGATTGGCGGGGGGAACACTGAAGCCTTCTTT
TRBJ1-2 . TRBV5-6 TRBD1 CASYQGAGGYTF TGTGCCAGCTATCAGGGGGCGGGAGGCTACACCTTC
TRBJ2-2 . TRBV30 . CAWSVTGTNTGELFF TGTGCCTGGAGTGTAACAGGGACGAACACCGGGGAGCTGTTTTTT
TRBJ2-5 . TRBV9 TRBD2 CASSVDSAGGLETQYF TGTGCCAGCAGCGTAGATTCGGCGGGGGGGCTGGAGACCCAGTACTTC
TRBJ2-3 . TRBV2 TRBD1 CASTLPRGQSDTQYF TGTGCCAGCACTCTCCCCAGGGGGCAGTCAGATACGCAGTATTTT
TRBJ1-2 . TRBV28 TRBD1 CASSFRGTGTGGYTF TGTGCCAGCAGTTTTCGCGGGACAGGGACCGGTGGCTACACCTTC
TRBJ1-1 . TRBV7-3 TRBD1 CASGTAHNTEAFF TGTGCCAGCGGGACAGCGCACAACACTGAAGCTTTCTTT
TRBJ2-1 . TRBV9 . CASSADSGREQFF TGTGCCAGCAGCGCTGATAGCGGAAGAGAGCAGTTCTTC
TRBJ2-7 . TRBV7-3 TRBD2 CASSLGLAGVYEQYF TGTGCCAGCAGCTTAGGGCTAGCGGGAGTCTACGAGCAGTACTTC
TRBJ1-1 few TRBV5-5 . CASSTYGTEAFF TGTGCCAGCAGTACTTACGGCACTGAAGCTTTCTTT
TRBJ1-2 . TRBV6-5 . CASSRLMDSYYGYTF TGTGCCAGCAGTCGTCTAATGGACAGTTACTATGGCTACACCTTC
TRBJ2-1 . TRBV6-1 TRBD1 CASSDRQGARSYNEQFF TGTGCCAGCAGTGATAGACAGGGGGCACGTTCCTACAATGAGCAGTTCTTC
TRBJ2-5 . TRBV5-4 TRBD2 CASSPGTSGYQETQYF TGTGCCAGCAGCCCCGGGACTAGCGGGTACCAAGAGACCCAGTACTTC
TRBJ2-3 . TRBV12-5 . CASGLSTDTQYF TGTGCTAGTGGCCTTAGCACAGATACGCAGTATTTT
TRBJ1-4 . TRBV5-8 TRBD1 CASSKNRGNEKLFF TGTGCCAGCAGCAAAAACAGGGGAAATGAAAAACTGTTTTTT
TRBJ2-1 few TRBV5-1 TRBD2 CASSTGLAGLYNEQFF TGCGCCAGCAGCACGGGACTAGCGGGGTTGTACAATGAGCAGTTCTTC
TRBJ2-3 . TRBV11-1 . CASSLGATVTDTQYF TGTGCCAGCAGCTTAGGGGCTACGGTCACAGATACGCAGTATTTT
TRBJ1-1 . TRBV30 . CAWSRYRAEAFF TGTGCCTGGAGCAGGTACAGGGCTGAAGCTTTCTTT
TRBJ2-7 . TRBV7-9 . CASSLGLHEQYF TGTGCCAGCAGCTTGGGCCTTCACGAGCAGTACTTC
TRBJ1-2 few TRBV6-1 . CASRTGGDLAGYTF TGTGCCAGCAGGACCGGGGGGGACCTGGCGGGCTACACCTTC
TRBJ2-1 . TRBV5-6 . CASSPAGFPYNEQFF TGTGCCAGCAGCCCGGCCGGGTTTCCCTACAATGAGCAGTTCTTC
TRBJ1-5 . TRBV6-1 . CASSETQQQPQHF TGTGCCAGCAGTGAAACACAACAACAGCCCCAGCATTTT
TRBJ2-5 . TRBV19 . CASSLGPYETQYF TGTGCCAGTAGTCTGGGCCCGTACGAGACCCAGTACTTC
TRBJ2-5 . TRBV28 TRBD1 CASSLFSGTVQETQYF TGTGCCAGCAGTTTATTCTCCGGGACAGTACAAGAGACCCAGTACTTC
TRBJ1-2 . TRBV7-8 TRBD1 CASSPLGQHFNYGYTF TGTGCCAGCAGCCCATTGGGACAGCACTTCAACTATGGCTACACCTTC
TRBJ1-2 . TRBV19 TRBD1 CASSGTVYGYTF TGTGCCAGTAGTGGGACAGTCTATGGCTACACCTTC
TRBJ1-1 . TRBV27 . CASSPLGGGDTEAFF TGTGCCAGCAGTCCTTTGGGGGGAGGTGACACTGAAGCTTTCTTT
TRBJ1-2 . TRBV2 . CASNLDRQSGYTF TGTGCCAGCAACCTCGACAGGCAGTCTGGCTACACCTTC
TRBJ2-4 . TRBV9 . CASSTRGDILAKNIQYF TGTGCCAGCAGCACACGAGGGGACATACTAGCCAAAAACATTCAGTACTTC
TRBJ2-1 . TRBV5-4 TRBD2 CASSPGGASGSVFWNEQFF TGTGCCAGCAGCCCCGGCGGGGCTAGCGGGAGTGTCTTTTGGAATGAGCAGTTCTTC
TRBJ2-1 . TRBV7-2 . CASSDYSNEQFF TGTGCCAGCAGCGACTACAGCAATGAGCAGTTCTTC
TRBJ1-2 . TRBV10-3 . CAIRDSKTRGYTF TGTGCCATCAGGGACTCAAAAACGAGGGGCTACACCTTC
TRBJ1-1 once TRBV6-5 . CASFTWRTEAFF TGTGCCAGCTTTACATGGAGGACTGAAGCTTTCTTT
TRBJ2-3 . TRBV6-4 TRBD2 CASSVSSGADTQYF TGTGCCAGCAGTGTGTCCAGCGGGGCAGATACGCAGTATTTT
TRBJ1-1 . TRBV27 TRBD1 CASSLSLQGASAEAFF TGTGCCAGCAGTTTATCCTTACAGGGGGCTAGTGCTGAAGCTTTCTTT
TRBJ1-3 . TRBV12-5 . CASGPKQGARNTIYF TGTGCTAGTGGCCCGAAACAGGGAGCCCGAAACACCATATATTTT
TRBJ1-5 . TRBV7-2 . CASSSAGGNQPQHF TGTGCCAGCAGCTCCGCGGGGGGTAATCAGCCCCAGCATTTT
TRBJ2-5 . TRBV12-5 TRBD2 CASGSGLAGGYQETQYF TGTGCTAGTGGTTCGGGACTAGCGGGGGGCTACCAAGAGACCCAGTACTTC
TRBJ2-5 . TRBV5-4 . CASSANQETQYF TGTGCCAGCAGCGCTAACCAAGAGACCCAGTACTTC
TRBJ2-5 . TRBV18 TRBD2 CASSPGTSGREETQYF TGTGCCAGCTCACCCGGGACTAGCGGGAGGGAAGAGACCCAGTACTTC
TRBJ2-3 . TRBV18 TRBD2 CASSPPSGGPNTQYF TGTGCCAGCTCACCACCTAGCGGGGGGCCGAATACGCAGTATTTT
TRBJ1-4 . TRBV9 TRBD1 CASSPPGQGGVPANEKLFF TGTGCCAGCAGCCCCCCCGGACAGGGGGGGGTTCCCGCTAATGAAAAACTGTTTTTT
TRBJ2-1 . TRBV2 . CASSEAGTSYNEQFF TGTGCCAGCAGTGAGGCTGGGACTTCCTACAATGAGCAGTTCTTC
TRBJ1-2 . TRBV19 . CASQRETYTNYGYTF TGTGCCAGTCAACGCGAGACATATACTAACTATGGCTACACCTTC
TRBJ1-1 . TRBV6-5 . CASRSGNTEAFF TGTGCCAGCAGGTCAGGGAACACTGAAGCTTTCTTT
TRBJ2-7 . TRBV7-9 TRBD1 CASSPKGDRGNEQYF TGTGCCAGCAGCCCGAAAGGGGACAGGGGCAACGAGCAGTACTTC
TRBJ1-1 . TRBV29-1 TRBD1 CSVGKTGENTEAFF TGCAGCGTAGGAAAGACAGGGGAGAACACTGAAGCTTTCTTT
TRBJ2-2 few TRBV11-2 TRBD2 CASSFGDSGGRRTGELFF TGTGCCAGCAGCTTCGGGGATAGCGGGGGTCGAAGGACCGGGGAGCTGTTTTTT
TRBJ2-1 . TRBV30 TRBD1 CAWSARTGGSYNEQFF TGTGCCTGGAGTGCAAGGACAGGGGGGTCCTACAATGAGCAGTTCTTC